These 31 T cell receptor beta chains were all obtained from the same sample, sequenced in a study of cytomegalovirus exposure and HLA in healthy donors. Vbeta (60) and Jbeta (13) primers were used in the PCR. Sequencing was performed with immunoSEQ multiplex PCR; in TCRdb, only in-frame clones are kept and a portion is missing. The sample holds 180,000 or so clones, 82% seen once. Sequencing was carried out using PBMCs. These receptors all stem from a middle-aged man in good health and CMV-seronegative.

Only a few counts were recorded for this clone. This sequence joins TRBV6-1 and TRBJ2-7; possibly TRBD2 for D (5 bases). CDR3 length: 15 residues. The V gene lost 1 base and the J gene lost 0 bases, with 10 bases spanning the gap. Germline CDR1 MNHNS, CDR2 SASEGT. The CDR3, as DNA: TGTGCCAGCAGTGAAGGCGAGGCGGGCTCCTACGAGCAGTACTTC. This sequence encodes CASSEGEAGSYEQYF.

The V and J genes are TRBV4-2 and TRBJ1-3, with D maybe TRBD1 (6 bases). This CDR3 comprises 16 residues. CDR1 and CDR2 from the germline V gene are LGHNA and YNFKEQ. Trimming removed 1 base at V and 0 bases at J, with 10 bases between. This CDR3 reads CASSQGDTSSGNTIYF. The CDR3 DNA follows: TGTGCCAGCAGCCAAGGGGACACAAGCTCTGGAAACACCATATATTTT.

The chain employs TRBV28 and TRBJ2-5; 10 bases line up with TRBD1. Germline V gene lookup returns CDR1 MDHEN and CDR2 SYDVKM. V shed 6 bases and J 7 bases; nucleotides not matched to a gene: 14. The CDR3 loop spans 16 amino acids. In DNA form, the CDR3 reads TGTGCCAGCAGACAGACCGGGACAGGGGCTTGGGGGACCCAGTACTTC. Protein product: CASRQTGTGAWGTQYF.

The V call is TRBV27, the J call TRBJ1-2; 9 bases line up with TRBD1. CDR1 and CDR2 (germline): MNHEY, SMNVEV (reference sequence). The V gene end was trimmed by 2 bases and the J gene end by 6 bases; junction bases not matched to a gene: 4. This CDR3 is built from 14 residues. The CDR3: CASSLTGGLHGYTF. The DNA for the CDR3 is TGTGCCAGCAGTTTAACAGGGGGCCTTCATGGCTACACCTTC.

The chain is built from TRBV9 and TRBJ2-3; 9 nucleotides line up with TRBD1. The V gene end was trimmed by 7 bases and the J gene end by 1 base; junction bases not matched to a gene: 4. Germline V CDR1 and CDR2: SGDLS, YYNGEE. This CDR3 comprises 14 residues. For the CDR3, the DNA is TGTGCCAGCGGACAGGGGCTGGGCACAGATACGCAGTATTTT. Translation gives CASGQGLGTDTQYF.

This clone was observed a few times. Distinct nucleotide sequences in the sample also encode this CDR3. This chain uses TRBV30 with TRBJ2-3, with 7 bases aligning to TRBD2. With V trimmed by 4 bases and J by 1 base, 5 bases remained unmatched. The CDR3 is made up of 14 amino acids. Germline CDR1 GTSNPN, CDR2 SVGIG (reference sequence). The CDR3 reads CAWKLAGGTDTQYF. DNA for the CDR3: TGTGCCTGGAAGTTGGCGGGAGGCACAGATACGCAGTATTTT.

This chain connects TRBV6-1 to TRBJ1-4; 8 bases line up with TRBD1. J lost 7 bases, V lost 4 bases, and 5 bases had no gene match. The CDR3 extends over 14 amino acids. The V gene's germline CDR1 is MNHNS and CDR2 SASEGT. In DNA form, the CDR3 reads TGTGCCAGCAGTGGCAGGGGGCCAGGTGAAAAACTGTTTTTT. Translating gives CASSGRGPGEKLFF.

A few counts support this clone. The rearrangement uses TRBV29-1 and TRBJ1-2, with a tentative D call TRBD1 (5 bases). Trimming removed 4 bases at V and 4 bases at J, with 13 bases between. Germline CDR1 SQVTM, CDR2 ANQGSEA. This CDR3 region has 13 residues. CDR3 sequence: CSVAKAGLYGYTF. The DNA for the CDR3 is TGCAGCGTTGCTAAGGCAGGGCTCTATGGCTACACCTTC.

This chain joins TRBV19 and TRBJ1-6, with unresolved D. CDR1 is LNHDA, CDR2 SQIVND, per germline (reference sequence). The CDR3 runs 18 residues. V was cut by 5 bases and J by 0 bases, with 17 bases left in between. CDR3 sequence (DNA): TGTGCCAGTAGTTCGACTTTTGCTCCTAGCTCCTATAATTCACCCCTCCACTTT. Protein: CASSSTFAPSSYNSPLHF.

The chain employs TRBV5-1 and TRBJ2-3, with 15 bases that match TRBD2. The CDR3 spans 17 residues. Germline V gene sequence: CDR1 SGHRS, CDR2 YFSETQ. V lost 4 bases, J lost 2 bases, and 5 bases stayed unmatched. CDR3 sequence reads: CASSPGLAGGATDTQYF. Written as DNA, the CDR3 is TGCGCCAGCAGCCCCGGACTAGCGGGAGGGGCCACAGATACGCAGTATTTT. The full variable domain, in which reference TRBV5-1 and TRBJ2-3 provide the parts outside the CDR3, is KAGVTQTPRYLIKTRGQQVTLSCSPISGHRSVSWYQQTPGQGLQFLFEYFSETQRNKGNFPGRFSGRQFSNSRSEMNVSTLELGDSALYLCASSPGLAGGATDTQYFGPGTRLTVL.

CDR3 in amino acids: CASSANIEGELFF. CDR3 sequence (DNA): TGCGCCAGCAGCGCAAACATCGAAGGGGAGCTGTTTTTT. The rearrangement links TRBV5-1 to TRBJ2-2, with D unresolved. This CDR3 is built from 13 residues. V gave up 4 bases and J gave up 8 bases, with 12 bases separating them. Looked up from germline, CDR1 is SGHRS and CDR2 is YFSETQ.

This chain connects TRBV19 to TRBJ2-7; no reliable D call. This CDR3 has 14 residues. Deletions cut 3 bases from V and 2 bases from J, with 11 bases between. In germline, CDR1 is LNHDA, CDR2 SQIVND (reference sequence). In DNA form, the CDR3 reads TGTGCCAGTAGTATCGGCGGAGCCGCCTACGAGCAGTACTTC. Translation: CASSIGGAAYEQYF.

J is TRBJ2-2 and V is TRBV21-1; the D call TRBD2 from the table was never checked on the DNA. TRBV21-1 is deemed a pseudogene. CDR3 length: 13 amino acids. CDR3 region: CASSARGPRELFF. Here the CDR3 DNA reads TGTGCCAGCAGCGCACGAGGGCCAAGGGAGCTGTTTTTT.

The V and J genes are TRBV7-9 and TRBJ1-4, with D hard to call. V was clipped by 6 bases and J by 0 bases, with 11 bases between them. This CDR3 region has 15 residues. Per germline, CDR1 SEHNR and CDR2 FQNEAQ (reference sequence). CDR3: CASSRDITTNEKLFF. CDR3 in DNA: TGTGCCAGCAGTAGAGACATTACAACTAATGAAAAACTGTTTTTT.

Points on this clone: A junction end diverges from the germline sequence, so it may reflect a read error. The chain combines TRBV11-2 with TRBJ2-5; D not certain. Germline-derived CDR1 and CDR2 are SGHAT and FQNNGV. The CDR3 is 15 amino acids. This chain's CDR3 is CASSFFRSRQGTQYF. The CDR3 DNA is TGTGCCAGCAGCTTTTTTCGATCGAGGCAAGGGACCCAGTACTTC.

The CDR3: CASNNEAHPANYGYTF. Written as DNA, the CDR3 is TGTGCCAGCAATAATGAGGCGCACCCCGCTAACTATGGCTACACCTTC. The chain has TRBV27 and TRBJ1-2; D gene ambiguous. Trimming shortened V by 7 bases and J by 0 bases, and 18 bases separated the two germline ends. The CDR3 is 16 amino acids. Per germline, CDR1 MNHEY and CDR2 SMNVEV (reference sequence).

J is TRBJ2-2 and V is TRBV28, with 13 positions matching TRBD2. V gave up 3 bases and J gave up 2 bases; unmatched junction bases: 6. The CDR3 runs 18 residues. Germline V gives CDR1 MDHEN, CDR2 SYDVKM. The CDR3 DNA follows: TGTGCCAGCAGTTTGGCCGGACTAGCGGGAGCCAACACCGGGGAGCTGTTTTTT. Its protein is CASSLAGLAGANTGELFF.

The rearrangement links TRBV28 to TRBJ2-7, with TRBD1 identical over 8 bases. Germline V gene sequence: CDR1 MDHEN, CDR2 SYDVKM. V lost 5 bases to trimming and J lost 4 bases; unmatched junction nucleotides: 16. CDR3 size: 17 residues. CDR3 in amino acids: CASSPSDTRDRQYEQYF. In DNA form, the CDR3 reads TGTGCCAGCAGTCCATCAGACACTCGGGACAGGCAGTACGAGCAGTACTTC.

This clone was seen once. The same CDR3 also results from other DNA sequences found in this sample. The chain links TRBV7-3 to TRBJ2-5; a weak D match, TRBD2 (6 bases). This CDR3 contains 14 residues. CDR1 and CDR2 (germline): SGHTA, FQGTGA. The V and J ends lost 2 bases and 5 bases respectively, with 12 bases between them. CDR3: CASSLGGAGETQYF. CDR3 DNA: TGTGCCAGCAGCTTAGGTGGGGCGGGGGAGACCCAGTACTTC. Variable domain in full (rest from reference TRBV7-3 and TRBJ2-5): GAGVSQTPSNKVTEKGKYVELRCDPISGHTALYWYRQSLGQGPEFLIYFQGTGAADDSGLPNDRFFAVRPEGSVSTLKIQRTERGDSAVYLCASSLGGAGETQYFGPGTRLLVL.

This chain connects TRBV6-5 to TRBJ2-7; TRBD1 aligns across 8 bases. J lost 7 bases, V lost 6 bases, and 14 bases had no gene match. This CDR3 is 15 amino acids long. The V gene's germline CDR1 is MNHEY and CDR2 SVGAGI. CDR3 DNA: TGTGCCAGCAGCTTCCTCAGCCAGGGGGCTCATGAGCAGTACTTC. Its protein product is CASSFLSQGAHEQYF.

The rearrangement uses TRBV5-4 and TRBJ1-6; tentatively, D is TRBD1 (5 bases). Trimming removed 0 bases at V and 9 bases at J, with 10 bases between. This CDR3 has 14 amino acids. Per germline, CDR1 SGHNT and CDR2 YYREEE (reference sequence). This CDR3 is CASSLVQGISPLHF. CDR3 DNA: TGTGCCAGCAGCTTGGTGCAGGGCATTTCACCCCTCCACTTT.

The rearrangement links TRBV5-1 to TRBJ2-7; TRBD1 is a possible D gene (6 bases). Trimming removed 0 bases from V and 2 bases from J, with 12 bases in between. The CDR3 covers 15 residues. The germline gives CDR1 SGHRS, CDR2 YFSETQ. CDR3 nucleotides: TGCGCCAGCAGCTTGGAACTGACAGGTCCCTACGAGCAGTACTTC. This encodes CASSLELTGPYEQYF.

The gene calls are TRBV7-9 and TRBJ1-1; weak D call: TRBD1 (5 bases). Between the trimmed V and J ends, which lost 5 bases and 4 bases, there was a span of 11 bases. This CDR3 has 13 amino acids. Germline lookup yields CDR1 SEHNR and CDR2 FQNEAQ (reference sequence). The CDR3 loop reads CASSPREGTEAFF. In DNA, the CDR3 is TGTGCCAGCAGCCCCAGGGAAGGCACTGAAGCTTTCTTT.

This clone has a handful of counts. The V and J genes are TRBV11-2 and TRBJ1-5, with D uncertain. Germline CDR1 and CDR2: SGHAT and FQNNGV. There are 14 residues in the CDR3. V lost 1 base to trimming and J lost 4 bases, with 8 bases between them. The CDR3 DNA sequence: TGTGCCAGCAGCTTAGCCGGGTCGAATCAGCCCCAGCATTTT. The encoded protein is CASSLAGSNQPQHF.

The V and J genes are TRBV19 and TRBJ2-7; 10 bases map to TRBD1. The CDR3 is 17 residues long. V gave up 1 base and J gave up 3 bases; unmatched junction bases: 9. CDR1 and CDR2 (germline): LNHDA, SQIVND (reference sequence). As DNA, the CDR3 is TGTGCCAGTAGTATAGGAGCCATCCGGGACAGGGGCTACGAGCAGTACTTC. It specifies CASSIGAIRDRGYEQYF.

The rearrangement uses TRBV9 and TRBJ2-7; TRBD1 matches at 7 bases. The CDR3 has 15 amino acids. Germline CDR1 reads SGDLS; CDR2 reads YYNGEE. V gave up 3 bases and J gave up 2 bases; unmatched junction bases: 8. In DNA, the CDR3 is TGTGCCAGCAGCGCACGGGACAGCACTCCCTACGAGCAGTACTTC. The encoded protein is CASSARDSTPYEQYF.

DNA of the CDR3: TGTGCCAGCCTAAGCCAGCCGGGACTAGCGGGAGTCGAGCAGTACTTC. Protein product: CASLSQPGLAGVEQYF. J is TRBJ2-7 and V is TRBV2, with 14 bases fitting TRBD2. Germline CDR1 SNHLY, CDR2 FYNNEI. This CDR3 contains 16 residues. Trimming removed 8 bases from V and 6 bases from J; junction bases left unmatched: 12.

The rearrangement uses TRBV28 and TRBJ1-6; 7 positions match TRBD1. Germline lookup yields CDR1 MDHEN and CDR2 SYDVKM. The CDR3 extends over 16 amino acids. The V and J ends lost 5 bases and 6 bases, in that order; junction bases with no gene match: 10. The DNA for the CDR3 is TGTGCCAGCAGTCTTAAGACAGGGCGAGGTAATTCACCCCTCCACTTT. Protein product: CASSLKTGRGNSPLHF.

The chain uses TRBV9 and TRBJ2-1, with D perhaps TRBD1 (5 bases). In germline, CDR1 is SGDLS, CDR2 YYNGEE. The V and J ends lost 1 base and 0 bases respectively, with 11 bases between them. This CDR3 is built from 16 residues. The CDR3 sequence is CASSVTTGSSYNEQFF. The CDR3 nucleotides are TGTGCCAGCAGCGTAACCACAGGCAGCTCCTACAATGAGCAGTTCTTC.

The chain recombines TRBV7-3 with TRBJ2-1, with TRBD2 matching over 9 bases. Per the germline V gene, CDR1 is SGHTA and CDR2 is FQGTGA. The CDR3 sequence is 14 residues long. Unmatched junction bases numbered 6, after V lost 2 bases and J lost 10 bases. CDR3 in amino acids: CASSLAGGSSEQFF. Here the CDR3 DNA reads TGTGCCAGCAGCTTAGCGGGAGGGTCCTCGGAGCAGTTCTTC.

This chain connects TRBV11-3 to TRBJ2-5, with 9 bases that match TRBD2. CDR3 length: 16 residues. Germline V gives CDR1 SGHNT, CDR2 YENEEA. V gave up 2 bases and J gave up 10 bases; unmatched junction bases: 14. CDR3 amino acids: CASSLQAGGRTVDQYF. The CDR3, as DNA: TGTGCCAGCAGCTTACAAGCGGGGGGCCGGACCGTAGACCAGTACTTC.